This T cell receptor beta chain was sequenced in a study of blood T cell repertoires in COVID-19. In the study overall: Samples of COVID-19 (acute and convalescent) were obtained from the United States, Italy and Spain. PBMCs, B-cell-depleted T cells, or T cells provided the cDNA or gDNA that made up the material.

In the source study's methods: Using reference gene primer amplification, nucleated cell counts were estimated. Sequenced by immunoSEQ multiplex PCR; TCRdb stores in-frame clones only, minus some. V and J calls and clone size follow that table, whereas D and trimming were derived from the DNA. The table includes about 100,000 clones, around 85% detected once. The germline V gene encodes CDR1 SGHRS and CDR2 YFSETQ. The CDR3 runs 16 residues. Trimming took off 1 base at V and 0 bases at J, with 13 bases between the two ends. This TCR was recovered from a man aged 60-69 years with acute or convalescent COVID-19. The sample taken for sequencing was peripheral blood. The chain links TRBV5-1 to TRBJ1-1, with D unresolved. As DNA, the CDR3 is TGCGCCAGCAGCTTGAATGCGCCAGGAATGAACACTGAAGCTTTCTTT. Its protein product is CASSLNAPGMNTEAFF. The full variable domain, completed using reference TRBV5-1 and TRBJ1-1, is KAGVTQTPRYLIKTRGQQVTLSCSPISGHRSVSWYQQTPGQGLQFLFEYFSETQRNKGNFPGRFSGRQFSNSRSEMNVSTLELGDSALYLCASSLNAPGMNTEAFFGQGTRLTVV.